The clone carrying this T cell receptor (beta chain) was recorded many times. No antigen is known for it. The read falls 3 residues short of the CDR3 end, and the missing part is taken from the germline J gene. The repertoire was sequenced with immunoSEQ multiplex PCR; TCRdb's copy has only in-frame clones and lacks some. The sample is made up of tens of thousands of clones, none counted only once. Donors gave about 5 to 8.5 ml heparinized peripheral whole blood. This sample was taken from a study of T cell clonality in common variable immunodeficiency. Trimming shortened V by 0 bases and J by 5 bases, and 14 bases separated the two germline ends. The CDR3 extends over 16 amino acids. Germline V gene lookup returns CDR1 SGHRS and CDR2 YFSETQ. Broader study findings: Links between repertoire features and CVID complications were heterogeneity-limited. Compared with healthy controls, CVID subjects showed increased TCRbeta clonality, mostly in about a third.

The J gene is TRBJ1-4, the V gene TRBV5-1, with a tentative D call TRBD1 (6 bases). Sequencing was done on a sample of peripheral blood mononuclear cells. This sequence originates from a person aged 18 to 70 in good health. CDR3 residues: CASSLDPQGLNEKLFF. The covered CDR3 bases are TGCGCCAGCAGCTTGGACCCACAGGGTTTAAATGAAAAA.